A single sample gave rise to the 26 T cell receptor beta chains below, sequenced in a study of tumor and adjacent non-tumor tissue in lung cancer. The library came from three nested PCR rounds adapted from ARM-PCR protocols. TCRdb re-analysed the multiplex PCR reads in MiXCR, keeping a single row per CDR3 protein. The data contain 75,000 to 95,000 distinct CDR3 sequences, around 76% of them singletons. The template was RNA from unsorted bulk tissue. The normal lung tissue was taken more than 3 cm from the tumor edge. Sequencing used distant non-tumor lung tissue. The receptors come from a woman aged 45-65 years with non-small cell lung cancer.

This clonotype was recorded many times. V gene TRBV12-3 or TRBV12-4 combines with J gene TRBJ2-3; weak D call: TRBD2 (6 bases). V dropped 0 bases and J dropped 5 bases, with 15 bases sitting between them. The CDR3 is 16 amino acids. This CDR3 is CASSLARTGEVDTQYF. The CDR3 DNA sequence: TGTGCCAGCAGTTTAGCGCGTACGGGAGAGGTAGATACGCAGTATTTT.

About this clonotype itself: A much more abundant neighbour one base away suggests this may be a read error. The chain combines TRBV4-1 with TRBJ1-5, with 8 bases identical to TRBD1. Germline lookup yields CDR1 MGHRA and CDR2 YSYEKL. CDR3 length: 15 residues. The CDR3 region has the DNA TGCGCCAACAGCCAAACGGGACAGGCGAATCAGCTCCAGCATTTT. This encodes CANSQTGQANQLQHF.

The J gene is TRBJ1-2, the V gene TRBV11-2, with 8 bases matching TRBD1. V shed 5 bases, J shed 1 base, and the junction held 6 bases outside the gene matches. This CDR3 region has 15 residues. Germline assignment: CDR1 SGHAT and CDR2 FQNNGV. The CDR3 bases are TGTGCCAGCAGCCAGGGACAGGACAGTAACTATGGCTACACCTTC. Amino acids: CASSQGQDSNYGYTF.

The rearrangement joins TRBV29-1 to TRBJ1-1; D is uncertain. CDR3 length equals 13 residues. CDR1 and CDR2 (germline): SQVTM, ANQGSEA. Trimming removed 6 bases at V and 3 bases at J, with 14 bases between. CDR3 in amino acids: CSVVHGNYTEAFF. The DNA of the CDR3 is TGCAGCGTAGTCCACGGGAACTACACTGAAGCTTTCTTT.

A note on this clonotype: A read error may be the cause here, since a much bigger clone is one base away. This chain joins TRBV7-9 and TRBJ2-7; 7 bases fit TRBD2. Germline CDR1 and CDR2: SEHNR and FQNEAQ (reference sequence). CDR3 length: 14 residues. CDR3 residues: CDSSLAGGSYEQYF. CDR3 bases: TGTGACAGCAGCTTAGCGGGCGGTTCCTACGAGCAGTACTTC.

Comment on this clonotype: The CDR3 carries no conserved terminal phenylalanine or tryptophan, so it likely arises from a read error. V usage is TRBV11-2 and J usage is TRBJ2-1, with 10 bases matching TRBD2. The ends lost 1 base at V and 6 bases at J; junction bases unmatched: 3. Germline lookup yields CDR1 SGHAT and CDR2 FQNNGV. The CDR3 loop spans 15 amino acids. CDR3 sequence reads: CASSLGTSGLNEQFL. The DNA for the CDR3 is TGTGCCAGCAGCTTAGGGACTAGCGGACTCAATGAGCAGTTCCTC.

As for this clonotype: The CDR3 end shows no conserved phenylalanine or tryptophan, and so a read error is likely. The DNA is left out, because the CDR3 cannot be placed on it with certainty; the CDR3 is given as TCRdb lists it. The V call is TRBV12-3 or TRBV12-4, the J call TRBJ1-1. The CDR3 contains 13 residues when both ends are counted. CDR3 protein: CASSGTMNTEVFS.

The CDR3 loop is CAGSPHGLTGVKGYNEQFF. The DNA for the CDR3 is TGTGCCGGCTCCCCACACGGGCTAACGGGAGTTAAAGGCTACAATGAGCAGTTCTTC. The chain couples TRBV19 to TRBJ2-1, with a tentative D call TRBD2 (6 bases). The CDR3 covers 19 residues. Trimming took 11 bases from V and 3 from J, leaving 32 bases between them. The germline V gene has CDR1 LNHDA and CDR2 SQIVND (reference sequence).

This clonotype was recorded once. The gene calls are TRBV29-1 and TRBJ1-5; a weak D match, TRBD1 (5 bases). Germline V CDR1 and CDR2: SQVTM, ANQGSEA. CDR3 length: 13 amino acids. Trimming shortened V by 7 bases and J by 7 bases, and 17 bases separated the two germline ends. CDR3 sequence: CSAISHGGQPQHF. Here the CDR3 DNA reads TGCAGCGCCATCTCACATGGGGGACAGCCCCAGCATTTT.

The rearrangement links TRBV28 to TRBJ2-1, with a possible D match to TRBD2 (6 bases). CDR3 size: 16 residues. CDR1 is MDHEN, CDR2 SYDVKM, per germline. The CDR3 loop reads CDNSSPAGIPHNEQFF. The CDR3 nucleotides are TGTGACAACAGTTCTCCCGCGGGAATCCCCCACAATGAGCAGTTCTTC.

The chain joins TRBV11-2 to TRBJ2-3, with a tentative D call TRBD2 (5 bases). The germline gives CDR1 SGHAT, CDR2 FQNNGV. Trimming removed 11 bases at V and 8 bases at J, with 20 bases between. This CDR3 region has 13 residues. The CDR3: CACCLGSEVTQYF. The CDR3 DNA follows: TGTGCCTGCTGCTTAGGGTCGGAGGTTACGCAGTATTTT. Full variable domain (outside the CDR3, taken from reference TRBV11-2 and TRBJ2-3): EAGVAQSPRYKIIEKRQSVAFWCNPISGHATLYWYQQILGQGPKLLIQFQNNGVVDDSQLPKDRFSAERLKGVDSTLKIQPAKLEDSAVYLCACCLGSEVTQYFGPGTRLTVL.

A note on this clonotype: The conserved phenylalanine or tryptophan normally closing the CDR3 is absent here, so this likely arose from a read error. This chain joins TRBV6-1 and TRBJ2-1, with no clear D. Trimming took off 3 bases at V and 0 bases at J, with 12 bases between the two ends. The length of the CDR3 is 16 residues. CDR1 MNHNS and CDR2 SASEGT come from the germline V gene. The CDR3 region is CASSETAESSYNEQFL. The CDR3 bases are TGTGCCAGCAGTGAGACCGCGGAGAGCTCCTACAATGAGCAGTTCCTC.

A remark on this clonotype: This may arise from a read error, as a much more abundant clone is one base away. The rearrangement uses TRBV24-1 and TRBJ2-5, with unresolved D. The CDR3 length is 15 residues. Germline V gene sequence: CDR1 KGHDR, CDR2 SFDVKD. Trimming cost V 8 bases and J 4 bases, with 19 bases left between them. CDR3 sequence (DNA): TGTGCCACCAAAGGAGCGATAGGGTTGGGAGAGACCCAGTACTTC. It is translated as CATKGAIGLGETQYF.

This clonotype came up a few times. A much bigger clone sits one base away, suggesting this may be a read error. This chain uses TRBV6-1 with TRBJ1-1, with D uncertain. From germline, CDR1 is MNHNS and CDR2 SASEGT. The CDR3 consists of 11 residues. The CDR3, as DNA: TGTGTCATTGAAAAGAACACTGAAGCTTTCTTT. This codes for CVIEKNTEAFF.

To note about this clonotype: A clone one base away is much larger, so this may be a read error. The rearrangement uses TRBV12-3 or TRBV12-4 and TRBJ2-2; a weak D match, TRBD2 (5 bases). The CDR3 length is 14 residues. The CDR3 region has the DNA TGTGCCAGCAGTTTAGGAGCTAACACCGGGGAGCTGTTGTTT. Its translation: CASSLGANTGELLF.

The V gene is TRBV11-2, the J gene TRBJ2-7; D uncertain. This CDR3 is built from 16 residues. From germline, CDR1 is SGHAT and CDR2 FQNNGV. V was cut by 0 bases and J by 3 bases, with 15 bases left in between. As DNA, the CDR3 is TGTGCCAGCAGCTTAGACCCTATTAGTAATGGCTACGAGCAGTACTTC. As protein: CASSLDPISNGYEQYF.

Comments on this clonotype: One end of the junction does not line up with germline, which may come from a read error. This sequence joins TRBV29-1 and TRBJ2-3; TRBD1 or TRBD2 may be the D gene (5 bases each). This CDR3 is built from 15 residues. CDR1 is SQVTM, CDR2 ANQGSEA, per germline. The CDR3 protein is CSAAYQVPGADMQYF. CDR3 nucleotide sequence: TGCAGCGCCGCATACCAGGTGCCCGGGGCAGATATGCAGTATTTT.

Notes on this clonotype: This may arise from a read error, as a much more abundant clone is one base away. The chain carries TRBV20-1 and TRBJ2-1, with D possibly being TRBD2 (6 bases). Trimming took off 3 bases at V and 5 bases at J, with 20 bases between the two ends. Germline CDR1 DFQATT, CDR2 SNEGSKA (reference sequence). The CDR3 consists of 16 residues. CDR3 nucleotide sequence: TGCAGTGCTAGCCTAGGGACTTGCGGGTGGAACAATGAGCAGTTCTTC. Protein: CSASLGTCGWNNEQFF.

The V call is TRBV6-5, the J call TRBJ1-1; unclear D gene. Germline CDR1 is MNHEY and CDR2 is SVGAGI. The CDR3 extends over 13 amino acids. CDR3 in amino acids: CVTKGRLGLEAFF. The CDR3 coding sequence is TGTGTCACCAAGGGTAGGTTGGGCCTTGAAGCTTTCTTT.

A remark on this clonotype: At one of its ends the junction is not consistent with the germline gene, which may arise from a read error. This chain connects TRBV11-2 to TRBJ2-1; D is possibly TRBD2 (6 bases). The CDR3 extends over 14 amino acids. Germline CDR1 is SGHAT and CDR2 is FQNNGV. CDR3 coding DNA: TGTGCCAGCAACGTTAGCGGTACCTACAATGAACAGTTCTTC. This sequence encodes CASNVSGTYNEQFF.

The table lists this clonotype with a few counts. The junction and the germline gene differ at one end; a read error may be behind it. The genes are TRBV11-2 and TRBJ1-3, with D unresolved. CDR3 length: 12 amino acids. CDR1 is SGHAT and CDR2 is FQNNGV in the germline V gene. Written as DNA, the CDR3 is TGTGCCGGCAGCTCAATTGGAATCACCATATATTTT. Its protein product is CAGSSIGITIYF.

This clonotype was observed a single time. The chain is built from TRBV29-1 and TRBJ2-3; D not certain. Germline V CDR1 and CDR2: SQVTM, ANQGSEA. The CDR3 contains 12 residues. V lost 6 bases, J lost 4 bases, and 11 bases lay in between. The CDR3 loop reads CSVHSGADTQYF. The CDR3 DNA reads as TGCAGCGTACACAGTGGGGCAGATACGCAGTATTTT.

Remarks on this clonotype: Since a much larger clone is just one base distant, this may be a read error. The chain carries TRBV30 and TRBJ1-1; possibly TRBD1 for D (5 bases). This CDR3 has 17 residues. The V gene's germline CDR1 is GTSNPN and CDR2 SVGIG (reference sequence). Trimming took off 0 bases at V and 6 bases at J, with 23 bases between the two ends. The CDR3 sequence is CAWSVGVLSLTTAEAFF. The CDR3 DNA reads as TGTGCCTGGAGTGTAGGGGTCTTGAGTCTCACTACCGCTGAAGCTTTCTTT.

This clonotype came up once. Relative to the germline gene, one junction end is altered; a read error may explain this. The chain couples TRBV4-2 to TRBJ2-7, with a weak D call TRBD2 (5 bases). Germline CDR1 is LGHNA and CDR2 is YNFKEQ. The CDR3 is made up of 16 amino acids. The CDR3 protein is CASSHVVEAVPYEHYF. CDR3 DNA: TGCGCCAGCAGCCATGTAGTAGAAGCGGTCCCCTACGAGCACTACTTC.

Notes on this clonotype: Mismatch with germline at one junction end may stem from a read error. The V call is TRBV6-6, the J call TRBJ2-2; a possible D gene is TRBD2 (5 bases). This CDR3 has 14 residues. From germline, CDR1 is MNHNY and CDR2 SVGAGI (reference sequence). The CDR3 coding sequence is TGTGCCAGCTGTTACGGGGAGTATGTCAGGGAGCTGTTTTTT. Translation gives CASCYGEYVRELFF.

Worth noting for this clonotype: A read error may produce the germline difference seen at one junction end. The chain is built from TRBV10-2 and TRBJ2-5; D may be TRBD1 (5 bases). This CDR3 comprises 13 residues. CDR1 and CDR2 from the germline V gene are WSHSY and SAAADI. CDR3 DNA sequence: TGCGCCAGCAGGTCCAGGGCCCAAGAGATCCAGTACTTC. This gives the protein CASRSRAQEIQYF.